This TCR beta chain was sequenced during a study of blood T cells in healthy people across ages. The sample holds many counts of this clonotype. What it binds is unknown. The second PCR ran roughly 6 to 11 cycles with a sample-barcoded 5' primer and J-beta primers. TCRdb passed the 5' RACE reads through MiXCR, listing each CDR3 protein once. The table lists 550,000 to 700,000 distinct CDR3 sequences, approximately 27% of them singletons, with 15% to 20% in the top ten. Study-level results: Naive CD4+ cell counts and diversity both ran higher in long-lived than in aged donors. Naive and antigen-experienced cells could not be conclusively compared, given unsorted PBMCs. The study regarded diversity estimates from one million T cells as underestimates.

CDR1 is ENHRY and CDR2 is SYGVKD in the germline V gene. This CDR3 contains 17 residues. The trim removed 0 bases at V and 3 bases at J, leaving 10 bases unmatched. Material for sequencing was blood. V is TRBV10-3 and J is TRBJ2-7; 8 bases agree with TRBD1. This sequence was found in a woman between 65 and 79 years old in good health. CDR3 amino acids: CAISESAQGGPYYEQYF. CDR3 DNA: TGTGCCATCAGTGAGTCAGCACAGGGGGGACCTTACTACGAGCAGTACTTC.